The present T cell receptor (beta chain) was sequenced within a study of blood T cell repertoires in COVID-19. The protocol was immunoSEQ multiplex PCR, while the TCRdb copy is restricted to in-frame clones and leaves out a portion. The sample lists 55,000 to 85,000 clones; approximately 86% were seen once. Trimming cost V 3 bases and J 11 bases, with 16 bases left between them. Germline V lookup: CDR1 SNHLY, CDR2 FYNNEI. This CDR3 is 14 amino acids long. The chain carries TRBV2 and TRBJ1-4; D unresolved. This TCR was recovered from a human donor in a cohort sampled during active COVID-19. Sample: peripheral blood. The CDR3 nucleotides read TGTGCCAGCAGTGACTCGGGGAGAATTGCGAAACTGTTTTTT. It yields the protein CASSDSGRIAKLFF. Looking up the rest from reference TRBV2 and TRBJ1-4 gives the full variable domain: EPEVTQTPSHQVTQMGQEVILRCVPISNHLYFYWYRQILGQKVEFLVSFYNNEISEKSEIFDDQFSVERPDGSNFTLKIRSTKLEDSAMYFCASSDSGRIAKLFFGSGTQLSVL.